The 8 T cell receptor beta chains reported below all come from one sample, sequenced in a study of blood T cell repertoires in COVID-19. Sequencing used immunoSEQ multiplex PCR; TCRdb keeps in-frame clones, though not all of them. Seen here are around 46,000 clones, more than 85% observed once, and the top ten hold approximately 3.1%. Sequencing was carried out using PBMCs or T cells enriched from blood (not recorded which). The receptors were sampled from a woman in her forties or fifties who had recovered from COVID-19.

The rearrangement joins TRBV6-6 to TRBJ2-7, with D tentatively TRBD1 or TRBD2 (5 bases each). This CDR3 has 12 residues. Germline CDR1 and CDR2: MNHNY and SVGAGI (reference sequence). V shed 5 bases and J shed 3 bases, with 8 bases lying between them. This CDR3 is CASSQGDYEQYF. DNA for the CDR3: TGTGCCAGCAGTCAGGGAGACTACGAGCAGTACTTC.

The V and J genes are TRBV5-6 and TRBJ1-5, with D maybe TRBD1 (6 bases). CDR3 length equals 16 residues. CDR1 SGHDT and CDR2 YYEEEE come from the germline V gene. Trimming cost V 1 base and J 2 bases, with 13 bases left between them. The CDR3 DNA sequence: TGTGCCAGCAGCTTGAAGGCAGGGGATGGCAATCAGCCCCAGCATTTT. As protein: CASSLKAGDGNQPQHF.

This clone has a handful of counts. The CDR3 coding sequence is TGTGCCAGCTCACCCGGTGAGTCGCCCCTCCACTTT. As protein: CASSPGESPLHF. The chain employs TRBV18 and TRBJ1-6; D call uncertain. V lost 3 bases and J lost 13, with 10 bases in between. The CDR3 has 12 residues. The V gene's germline CDR1 is KGHSH and CDR2 LQKENI.

The chain links TRBV1 to TRBJ2-1; no DNA check was done on the table's D call, TRBD2. TRBV1 constitutes a pseudogene. The CDR3 sequence is 17 residues long. The CDR3 DNA follows: TGCACCAGCAGCCGCTCGCCTGAAGCGGGGGGTTACAATGAGCAGTTCTTC. It codes for CTSSRSPEAGGYNEQFF.

The rearrangement links TRBV18 to TRBJ1-1; perhaps TRBD1 as D (6 bases). Deletions cut 4 bases from V and 1 base from J, with 16 bases between. The CDR3 runs to 16 residues. Germline assignment: CDR1 KGHSH and CDR2 LQKENI. The CDR3 sequence: CASSLQGWGQNTEAFF. The CDR3 DNA reads as TGTGCCAGCTCACTGCAGGGATGGGGACAGAACACTGAAGCTTTCTTT.

This sequence joins TRBV18 and TRBJ1-1; 8 nucleotides agree with TRBD1. In germline, CDR1 is KGHSH, CDR2 LQKENI. Trimming took 1 base from V and 4 from J; bases not matched to a gene: 8. This CDR3 spans 16 amino acids. In DNA form, the CDR3 reads TGTGCCAGCTCACCACTTCGGGGAGGACAGGGCACTGAAGCTTTCTTT. Translation: CASSPLRGGQGTEAFF.

The chain has TRBV5-1 and TRBJ2-7; TRBD1 matches at 7 bases. Germline V gene lookup returns CDR1 SGHRS and CDR2 YFSETQ. V lost 3 bases, J lost 2 bases, and 11 bases stayed unmatched. The CDR3 extends over 16 amino acids. CDR3 DNA: TGCGCCAGCAGCTCGGGACAGACAGTAAAAGCCTACGAGCAGTACTTC. Protein sequence: CASSSGQTVKAYEQYF.

The V gene is TRBV9, the J gene TRBJ2-5, with TRBD1 matching 7 bases. J lost 3 bases, V lost 4 bases, and 3 bases had no gene match. Germline values: CDR1 SGDLS, CDR2 YYNGEE. This CDR3 has 13 amino acids. This CDR3 reads CASSLGTEETQYF. CDR3 coding DNA: TGTGCCAGCAGCCTAGGGACAGAAGAGACCCAGTACTTC.